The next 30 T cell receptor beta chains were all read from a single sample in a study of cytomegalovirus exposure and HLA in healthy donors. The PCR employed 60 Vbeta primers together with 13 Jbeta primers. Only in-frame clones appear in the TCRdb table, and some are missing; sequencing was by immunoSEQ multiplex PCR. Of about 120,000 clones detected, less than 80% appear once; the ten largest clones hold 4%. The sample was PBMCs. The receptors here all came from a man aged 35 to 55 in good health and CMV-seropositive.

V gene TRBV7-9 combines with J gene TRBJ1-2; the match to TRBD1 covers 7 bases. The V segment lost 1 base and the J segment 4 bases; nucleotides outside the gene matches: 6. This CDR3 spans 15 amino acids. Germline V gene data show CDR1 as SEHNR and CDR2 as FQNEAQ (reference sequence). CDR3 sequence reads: CASSLGGRGTYGYTF. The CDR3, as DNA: TGTGCCAGCAGCTTAGGTGGCAGGGGGACCTATGGCTACACCTTC.

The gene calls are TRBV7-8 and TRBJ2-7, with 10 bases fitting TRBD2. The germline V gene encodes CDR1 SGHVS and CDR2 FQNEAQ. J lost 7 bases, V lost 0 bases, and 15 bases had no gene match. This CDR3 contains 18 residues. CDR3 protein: CASSLAPTDSGRKREQYF. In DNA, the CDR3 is TGTGCCAGCAGCTTAGCCCCAACGGATAGCGGGAGGAAGAGGGAGCAGTACTTC.

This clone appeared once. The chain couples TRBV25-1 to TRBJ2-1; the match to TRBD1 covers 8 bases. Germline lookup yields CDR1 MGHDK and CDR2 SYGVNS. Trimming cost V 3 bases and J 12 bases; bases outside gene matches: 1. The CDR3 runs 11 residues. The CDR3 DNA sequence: TGTGCCAGCAGTGAGGGGACAGGGCAGTTCTTC. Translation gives CASSEGTGQFF.

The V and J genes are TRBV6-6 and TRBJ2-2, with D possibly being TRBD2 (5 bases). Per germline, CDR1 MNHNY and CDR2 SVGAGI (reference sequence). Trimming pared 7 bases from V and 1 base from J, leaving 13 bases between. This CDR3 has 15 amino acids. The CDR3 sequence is CASTWERENTGELFF. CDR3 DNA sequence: TGTGCCAGCACCTGGGAACGGGAGAACACCGGGGAGCTGTTTTTT.

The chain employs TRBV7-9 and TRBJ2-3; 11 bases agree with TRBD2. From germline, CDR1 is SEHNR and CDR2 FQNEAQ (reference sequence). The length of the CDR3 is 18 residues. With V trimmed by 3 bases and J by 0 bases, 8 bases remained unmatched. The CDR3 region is CASSFPRTSGPSTDTQYF. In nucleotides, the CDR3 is TGTGCCAGCAGCTTCCCCCGGACTAGCGGGCCTAGCACAGATACGCAGTATTTT.

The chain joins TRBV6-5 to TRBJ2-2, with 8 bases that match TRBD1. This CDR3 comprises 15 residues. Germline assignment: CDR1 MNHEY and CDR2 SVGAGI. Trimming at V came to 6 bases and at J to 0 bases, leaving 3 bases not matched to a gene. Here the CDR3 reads CASRRQGSNTGELFF. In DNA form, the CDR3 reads TGTGCCAGCAGAAGACAGGGGTCGAACACCGGGGAGCTGTTTTTT.

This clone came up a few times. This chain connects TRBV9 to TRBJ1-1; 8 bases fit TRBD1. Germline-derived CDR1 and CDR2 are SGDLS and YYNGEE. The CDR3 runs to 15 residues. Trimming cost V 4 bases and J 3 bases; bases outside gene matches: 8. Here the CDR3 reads CASSPRTGWDTEAFF. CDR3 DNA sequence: TGTGCCAGCAGCCCGAGGACAGGGTGGGACACTGAAGCTTTCTTT.

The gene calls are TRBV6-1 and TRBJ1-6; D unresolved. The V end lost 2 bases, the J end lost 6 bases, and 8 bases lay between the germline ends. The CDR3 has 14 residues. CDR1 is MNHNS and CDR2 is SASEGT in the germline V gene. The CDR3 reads CASSENYSNSPLHF. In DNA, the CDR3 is TGTGCCAGCAGTGAAAATTATTCTAATTCACCCCTCCACTTT.

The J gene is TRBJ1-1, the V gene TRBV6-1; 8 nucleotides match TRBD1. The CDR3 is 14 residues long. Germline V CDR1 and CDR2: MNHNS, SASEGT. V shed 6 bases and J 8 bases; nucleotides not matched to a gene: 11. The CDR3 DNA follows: TGTGCCAGCAGGGGGACAGGTGGGTCGAGCGAAGCTTTCTTT. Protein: CASRGTGGSSEAFF.

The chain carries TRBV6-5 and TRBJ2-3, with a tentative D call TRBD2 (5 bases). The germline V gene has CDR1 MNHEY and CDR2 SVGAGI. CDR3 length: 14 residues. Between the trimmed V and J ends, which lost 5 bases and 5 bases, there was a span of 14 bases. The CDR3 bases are TGTGCCAGCAGTAGGTCAGGAGGTGGAGATACGCAGTATTTT. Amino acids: CASSRSGGGDTQYF.

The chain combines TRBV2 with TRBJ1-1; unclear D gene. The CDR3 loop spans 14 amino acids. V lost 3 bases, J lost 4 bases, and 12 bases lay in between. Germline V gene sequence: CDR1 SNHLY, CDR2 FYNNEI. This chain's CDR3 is CASSDASLSTEAFF. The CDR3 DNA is TGTGCCAGCAGTGACGCGTCATTGAGCACTGAAGCTTTCTTT.

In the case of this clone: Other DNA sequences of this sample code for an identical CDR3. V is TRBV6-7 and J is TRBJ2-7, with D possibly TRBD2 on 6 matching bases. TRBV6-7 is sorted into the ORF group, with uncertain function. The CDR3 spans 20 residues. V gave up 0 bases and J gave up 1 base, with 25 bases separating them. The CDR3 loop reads CASSYSSGFRDCAESYEQYF. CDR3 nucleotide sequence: TGTGCCAGCAGTTACTCGAGCGGGTTCAGGGATTGTGCGGAGTCCTACGAGCAGTACTTC.

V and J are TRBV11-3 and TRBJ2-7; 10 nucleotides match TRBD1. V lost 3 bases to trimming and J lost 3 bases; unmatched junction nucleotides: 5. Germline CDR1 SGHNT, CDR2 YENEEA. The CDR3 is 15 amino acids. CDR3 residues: CASSLLGTGDYEQYF. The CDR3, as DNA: TGTGCCAGCAGCTTGCTCGGGACAGGGGACTACGAGCAGTACTTC.

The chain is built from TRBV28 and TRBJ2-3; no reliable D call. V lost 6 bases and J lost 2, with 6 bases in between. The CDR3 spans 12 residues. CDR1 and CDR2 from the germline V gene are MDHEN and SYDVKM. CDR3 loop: CASRAATDTQYF. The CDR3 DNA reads TGTGCCAGCAGGGCCGCCACAGATACGCAGTATTTT.

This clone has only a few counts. The CDR3 region has the DNA TGTGCCAGCAGTGAAGCGCGGATGGGGACAGTTTCCTACGAGCAGTACTTC. It translates to CASSEARMGTVSYEQYF. The chain links TRBV6-1 to TRBJ2-7; 7 bases match TRBD1. V lost 0 bases and J lost 1; bases outside the gene matches: 9. The CDR3 covers 17 residues. The germline V gene encodes CDR1 MNHNS and CDR2 SASEGT.

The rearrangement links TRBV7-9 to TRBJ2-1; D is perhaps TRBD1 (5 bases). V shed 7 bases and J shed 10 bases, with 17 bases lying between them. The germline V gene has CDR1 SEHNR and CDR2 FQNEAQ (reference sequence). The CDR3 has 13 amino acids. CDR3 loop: CASTPTARPEQFF. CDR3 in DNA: TGTGCCAGCACCCCGACAGCCCGACCCGAGCAGTTCTTC.

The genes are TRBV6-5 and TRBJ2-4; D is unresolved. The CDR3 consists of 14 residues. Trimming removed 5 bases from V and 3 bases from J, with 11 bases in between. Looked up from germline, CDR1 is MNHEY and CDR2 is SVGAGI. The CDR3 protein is CASSGKAIKNIQYF. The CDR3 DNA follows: TGTGCCAGCAGTGGCAAAGCGATCAAAAACATTCAGTACTTC.

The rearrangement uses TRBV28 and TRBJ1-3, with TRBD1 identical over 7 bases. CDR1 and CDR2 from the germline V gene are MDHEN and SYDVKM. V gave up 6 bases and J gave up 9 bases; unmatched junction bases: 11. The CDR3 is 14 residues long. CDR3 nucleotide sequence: TGTGCCAGCAGGCCCGGACAGGCCGGAGGCACCATATATTTT. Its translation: CASRPGQAGGTIYF.

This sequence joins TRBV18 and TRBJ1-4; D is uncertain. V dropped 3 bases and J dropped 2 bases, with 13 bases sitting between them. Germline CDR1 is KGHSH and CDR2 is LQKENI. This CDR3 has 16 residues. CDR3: CASSPINRATNEKLFF. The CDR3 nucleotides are TGTGCCAGCTCACCTATCAACAGAGCTACTAATGAAAAACTGTTTTTT. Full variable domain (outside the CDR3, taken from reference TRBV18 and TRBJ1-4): NAGVMQNPRHLVRRRGQEARLRCSPMKGHSHVYWYRQLPEEGLKFMVYLQKENIIDESGMPKERFSAEFPKEGPSILRIQQVVRGDSAAYFCASSPINRATNEKLFFGSGTQLSVL.

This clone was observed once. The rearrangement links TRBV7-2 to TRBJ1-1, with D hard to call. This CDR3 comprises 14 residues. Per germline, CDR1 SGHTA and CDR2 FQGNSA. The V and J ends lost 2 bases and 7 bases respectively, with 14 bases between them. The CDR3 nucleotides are TGTGCCAGCAGCTTACTCGAAAGTGTCGGTGAAGCTTTCTTT. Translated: CASSLLESVGEAFF.

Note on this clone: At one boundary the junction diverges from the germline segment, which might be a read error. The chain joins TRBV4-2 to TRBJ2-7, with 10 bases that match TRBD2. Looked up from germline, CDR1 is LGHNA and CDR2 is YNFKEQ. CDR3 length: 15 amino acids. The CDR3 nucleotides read TGTGCCAGCAGCCAAGATGCGGGACTAGCGCCACCGGAGGACTTC. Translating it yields CASSQDAGLAPPEDF.

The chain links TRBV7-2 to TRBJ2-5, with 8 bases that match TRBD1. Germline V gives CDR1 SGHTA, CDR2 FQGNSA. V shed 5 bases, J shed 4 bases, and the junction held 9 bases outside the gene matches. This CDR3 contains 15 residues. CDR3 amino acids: CASSPQGAFGETQYF. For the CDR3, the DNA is TGTGCCAGCAGCCCTCAGGGGGCGTTCGGAGAGACCCAGTACTTC.

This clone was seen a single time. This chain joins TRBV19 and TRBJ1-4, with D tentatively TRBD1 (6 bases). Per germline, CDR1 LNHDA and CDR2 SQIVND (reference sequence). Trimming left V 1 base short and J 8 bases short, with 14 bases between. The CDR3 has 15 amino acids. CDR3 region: CASSIGTGRGEKLFF. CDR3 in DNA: TGTGCCAGTAGTATAGGTACAGGGCGAGGGGAAAAACTGTTTTTT.

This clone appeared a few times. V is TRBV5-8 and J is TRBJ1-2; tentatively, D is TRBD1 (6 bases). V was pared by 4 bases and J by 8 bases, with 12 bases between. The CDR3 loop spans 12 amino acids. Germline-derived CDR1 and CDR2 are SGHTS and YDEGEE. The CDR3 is CASSVTGYGYTF. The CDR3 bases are TGTGCCAGCAGCGTTACAGGGTACGGCTACACCTTC.

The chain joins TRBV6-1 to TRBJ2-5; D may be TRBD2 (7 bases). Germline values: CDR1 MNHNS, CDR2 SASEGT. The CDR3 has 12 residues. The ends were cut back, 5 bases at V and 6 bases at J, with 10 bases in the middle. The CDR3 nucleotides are TGTGCCAGCAGTCCGGGGGGCCAGACCCAGTACTTC. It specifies CASSPGGQTQYF.

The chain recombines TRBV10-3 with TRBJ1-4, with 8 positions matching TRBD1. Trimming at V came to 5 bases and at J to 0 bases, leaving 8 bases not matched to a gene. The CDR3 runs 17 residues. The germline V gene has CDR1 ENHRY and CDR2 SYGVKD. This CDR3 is CAISLTGAITTNEKLFF. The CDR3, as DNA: TGTGCCATCAGTTTGACAGGGGCGATTACAACTAATGAAAAACTGTTTTTT.

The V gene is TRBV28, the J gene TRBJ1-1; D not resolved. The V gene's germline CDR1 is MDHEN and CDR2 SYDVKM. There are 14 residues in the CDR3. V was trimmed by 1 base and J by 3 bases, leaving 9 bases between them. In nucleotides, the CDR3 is TGTGCCAGCAGTTTATCCGGGGTCTACACTGAAGCTTTCTTT. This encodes CASSLSGVYTEAFF. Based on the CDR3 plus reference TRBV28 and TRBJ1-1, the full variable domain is DVKVTQSSRYLVKRTGEKVFLECVQDMDHENMFWYRQDPGLGLRLIYFSYDVKMKEKGDIPEGYSVSREKKERFSLILESASTNQTSMYLCASSLSGVYTEAFFGQGTRLTVV.

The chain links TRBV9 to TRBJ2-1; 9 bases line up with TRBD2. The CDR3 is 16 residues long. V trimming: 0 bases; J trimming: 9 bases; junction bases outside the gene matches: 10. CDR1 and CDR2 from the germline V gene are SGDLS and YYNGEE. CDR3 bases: TGTGCCAGCAGCGTAGGCGGGAGGGCCGCCAACAGTGAGCAGTTCTTC. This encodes CASSVGGRAANSEQFF.

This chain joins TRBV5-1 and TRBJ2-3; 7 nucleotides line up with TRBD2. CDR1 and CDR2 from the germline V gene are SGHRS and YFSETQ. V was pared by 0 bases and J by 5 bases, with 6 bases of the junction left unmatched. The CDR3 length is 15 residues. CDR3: CASSLERGEVDTQYF. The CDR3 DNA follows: TGCGCCAGCAGCTTGGAGCGGGGAGAGGTAGATACGCAGTATTTT.

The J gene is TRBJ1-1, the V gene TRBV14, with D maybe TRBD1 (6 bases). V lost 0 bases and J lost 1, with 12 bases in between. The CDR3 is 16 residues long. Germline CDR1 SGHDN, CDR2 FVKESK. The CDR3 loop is CASSQDHRGGNTEAFF. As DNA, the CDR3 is TGTGCCAGCAGCCAAGATCATAGAGGGGGGAACACTGAAGCTTTCTTT.